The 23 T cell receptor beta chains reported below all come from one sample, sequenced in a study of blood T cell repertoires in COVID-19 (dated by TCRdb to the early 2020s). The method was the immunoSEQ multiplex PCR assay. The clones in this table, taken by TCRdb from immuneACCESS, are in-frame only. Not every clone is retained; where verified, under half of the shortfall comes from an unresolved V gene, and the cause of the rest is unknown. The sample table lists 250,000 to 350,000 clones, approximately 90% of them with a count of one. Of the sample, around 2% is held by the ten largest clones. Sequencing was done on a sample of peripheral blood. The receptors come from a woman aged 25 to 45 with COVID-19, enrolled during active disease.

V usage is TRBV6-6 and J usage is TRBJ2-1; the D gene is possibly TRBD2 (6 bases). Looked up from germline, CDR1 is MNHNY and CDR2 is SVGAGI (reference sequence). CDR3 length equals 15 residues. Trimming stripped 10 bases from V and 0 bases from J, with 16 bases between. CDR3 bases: TGTGCCACAACCACCGGGACTGTCTCCTACAATGAGCAGTTCTTC. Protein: CATTTGTVSYNEQFF.

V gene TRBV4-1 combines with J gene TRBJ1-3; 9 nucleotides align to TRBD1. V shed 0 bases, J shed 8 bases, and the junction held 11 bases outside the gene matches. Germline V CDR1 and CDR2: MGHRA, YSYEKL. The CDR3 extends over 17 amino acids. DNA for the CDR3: TGCGCCAGCAGCCAAGATGGGTTGGGGACAGGGAGAGACACCATATATTTT. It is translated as CASSQDGLGTGRDTIYF.

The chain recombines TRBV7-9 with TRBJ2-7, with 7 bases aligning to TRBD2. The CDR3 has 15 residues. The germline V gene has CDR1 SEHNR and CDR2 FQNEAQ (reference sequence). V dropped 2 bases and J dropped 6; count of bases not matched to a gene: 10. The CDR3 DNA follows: TGTGCCAGCAGCTTAACTGGCGGGGGTCCCCTCGAGCAGTACTTC. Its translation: CASSLTGGGPLEQYF.

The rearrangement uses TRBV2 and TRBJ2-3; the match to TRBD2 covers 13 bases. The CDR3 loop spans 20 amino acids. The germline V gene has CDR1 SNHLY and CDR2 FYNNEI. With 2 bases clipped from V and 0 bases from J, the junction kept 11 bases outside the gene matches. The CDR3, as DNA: TGTGCCAGCAGTGAAATGGGGGGACTAGCGGGACGTTCTAGCACAGATACGCAGTATTTT. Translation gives CASSEMGGLAGRSSTDTQYF. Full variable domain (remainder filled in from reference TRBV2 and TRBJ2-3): EPEVTQTPSHQVTQMGQEVILRCVPISNHLYFYWYRQILGQKVEFLVSFYNNEISEKSEIFDDQFSVERPDGSNFTLKIRSTKLEDSAMYFCASSEMGGLAGRSSTDTQYFGPGTRLTVL.

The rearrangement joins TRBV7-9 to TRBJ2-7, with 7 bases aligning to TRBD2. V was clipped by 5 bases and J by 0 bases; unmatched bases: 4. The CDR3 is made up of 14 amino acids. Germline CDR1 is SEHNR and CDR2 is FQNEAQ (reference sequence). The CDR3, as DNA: TGTGCCAGCAGCGACACTAGCGTCTCCTACGAGCAGTACTTC. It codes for CASSDTSVSYEQYF.

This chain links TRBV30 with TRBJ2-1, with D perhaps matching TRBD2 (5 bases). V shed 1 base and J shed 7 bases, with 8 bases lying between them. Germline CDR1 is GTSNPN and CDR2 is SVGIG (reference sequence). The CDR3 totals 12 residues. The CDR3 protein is CAWSERGNEQFF. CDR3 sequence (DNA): TGTGCCTGGAGTGAGCGCGGGAATGAGCAGTTCTTC.

CDR3 sequence (DNA): TGTGCCAGCAGTTTACGGTCGGGACTAGCGCGACCAAAAGAGACCCAGTACTTC. It encodes CASSLRSGLARPKETQYF. The rearrangement links TRBV27 to TRBJ2-5; TRBD2 matches at 10 bases. This CDR3 is 18 amino acids long. CDR1 is MNHEY and CDR2 is SMNVEV in the germline V gene (reference sequence). V shed 2 bases, J shed 3 bases, and the junction held 12 bases outside the gene matches.

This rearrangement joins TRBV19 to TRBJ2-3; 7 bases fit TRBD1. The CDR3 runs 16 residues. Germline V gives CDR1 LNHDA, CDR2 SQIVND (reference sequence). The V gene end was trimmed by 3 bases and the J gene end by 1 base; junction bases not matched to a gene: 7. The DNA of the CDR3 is TGTGCCAGTAGTATCGGGACAGCGCGTGGCACAGATACGCAGTATTTT. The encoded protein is CASSIGTARGTDTQYF.

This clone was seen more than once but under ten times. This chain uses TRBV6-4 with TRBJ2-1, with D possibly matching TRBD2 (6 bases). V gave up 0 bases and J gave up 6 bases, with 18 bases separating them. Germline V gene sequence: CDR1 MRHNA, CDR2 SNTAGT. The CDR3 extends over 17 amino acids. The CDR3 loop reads CASSDSWAGLGGNEQFF. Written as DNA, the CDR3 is TGTGCCAGCAGTGACTCTTGGGCAGGGCTCGGGGGCAATGAGCAGTTCTTC.

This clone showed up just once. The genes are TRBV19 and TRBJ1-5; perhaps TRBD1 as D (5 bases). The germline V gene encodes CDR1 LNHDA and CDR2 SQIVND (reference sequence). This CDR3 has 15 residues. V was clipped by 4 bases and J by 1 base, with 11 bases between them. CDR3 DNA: TGTGCCAGTAGTACCTTGACAGTGAGCAATCAGCCCCAGCATTTT. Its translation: CASSTLTVSNQPQHF. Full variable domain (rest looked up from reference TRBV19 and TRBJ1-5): DGGITQSPKYLFRKEGQNVTLSCEQNLNHDAMYWYRQDPGQGLRLIYYSQIVNDFQKGDIAEGYSVSREKKESFPLTVTSAQKNPTAFYLCASSTLTVSNQPQHFGDGTRLSIL.

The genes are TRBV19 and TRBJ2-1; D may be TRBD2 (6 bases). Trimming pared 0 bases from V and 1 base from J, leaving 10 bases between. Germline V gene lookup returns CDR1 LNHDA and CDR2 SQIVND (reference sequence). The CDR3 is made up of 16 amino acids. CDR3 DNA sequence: TGTGCCAGTAGTATAGACTCCGGGGGATCCTACAATGAGCAGTTCTTC. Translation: CASSIDSGGSYNEQFF.

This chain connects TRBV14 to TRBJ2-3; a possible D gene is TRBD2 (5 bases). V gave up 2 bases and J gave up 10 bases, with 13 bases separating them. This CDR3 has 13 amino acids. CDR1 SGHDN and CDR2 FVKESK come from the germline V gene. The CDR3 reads CASSQSRLTAQYF. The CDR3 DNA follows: TGTGCCAGCAGCCAATCAAGACTAACGGCGCAGTATTTT.

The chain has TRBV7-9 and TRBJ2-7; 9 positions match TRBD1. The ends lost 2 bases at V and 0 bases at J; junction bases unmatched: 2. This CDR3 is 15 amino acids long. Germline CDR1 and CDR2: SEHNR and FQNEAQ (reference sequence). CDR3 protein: CASSLIQGASYEQYF. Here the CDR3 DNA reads TGTGCCAGCAGCTTAATACAGGGGGCCTCCTACGAGCAGTACTTC.

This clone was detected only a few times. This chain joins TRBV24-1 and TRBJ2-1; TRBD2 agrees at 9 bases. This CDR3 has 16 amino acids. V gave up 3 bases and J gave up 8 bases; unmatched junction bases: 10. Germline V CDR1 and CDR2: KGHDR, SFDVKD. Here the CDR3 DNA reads TGTGCCACCAGTGATCAGACAGCGGGAGGTCTCCATGAGCAGTTCTTC. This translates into CATSDQTAGGLHEQFF.

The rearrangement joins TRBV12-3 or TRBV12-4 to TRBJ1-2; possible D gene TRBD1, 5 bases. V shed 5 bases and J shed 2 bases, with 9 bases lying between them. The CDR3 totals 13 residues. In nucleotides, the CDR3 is TGTGCCAGCAGTACAGGAACCAACTATGGCTACACCTTC. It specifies CASSTGTNYGYTF.

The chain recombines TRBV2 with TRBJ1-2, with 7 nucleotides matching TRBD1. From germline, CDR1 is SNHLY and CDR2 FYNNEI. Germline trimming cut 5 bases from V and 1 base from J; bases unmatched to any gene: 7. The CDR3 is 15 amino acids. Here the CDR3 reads CASSSQGRSNYGYTF. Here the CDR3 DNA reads TGTGCCAGCAGTTCACAGGGGAGAAGTAACTATGGCTACACCTTC.

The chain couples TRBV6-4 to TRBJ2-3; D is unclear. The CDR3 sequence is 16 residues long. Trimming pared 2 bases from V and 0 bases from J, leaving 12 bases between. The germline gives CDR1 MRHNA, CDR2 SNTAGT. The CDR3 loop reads CASSDAGIFSTDTQYF. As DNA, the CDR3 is TGTGCCAGCAGTGACGCAGGAATTTTTAGCACAGATACGCAGTATTTT.

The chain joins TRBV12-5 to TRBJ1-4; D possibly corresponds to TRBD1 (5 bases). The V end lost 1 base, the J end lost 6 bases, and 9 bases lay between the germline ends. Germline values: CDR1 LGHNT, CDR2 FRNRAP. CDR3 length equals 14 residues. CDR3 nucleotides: TGTGCTAGTGGTTTGGCCGAAGGGGATGAAAAACTGTTTTTT. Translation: CASGLAEGDEKLFF.

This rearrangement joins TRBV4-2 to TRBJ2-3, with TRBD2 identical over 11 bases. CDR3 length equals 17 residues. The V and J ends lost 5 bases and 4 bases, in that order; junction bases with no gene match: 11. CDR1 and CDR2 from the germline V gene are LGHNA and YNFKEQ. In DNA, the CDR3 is TGTGCCAGCAGCAGACAGACTAGCGGGACGACTTCAGATACGCAGTATTTT. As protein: CASSRQTSGTTSDTQYF.

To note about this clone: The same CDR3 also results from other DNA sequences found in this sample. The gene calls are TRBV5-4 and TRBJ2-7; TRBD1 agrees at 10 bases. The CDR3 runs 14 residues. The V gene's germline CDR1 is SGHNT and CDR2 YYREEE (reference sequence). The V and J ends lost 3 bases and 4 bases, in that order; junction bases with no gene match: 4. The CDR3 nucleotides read TGTGCCAGCAGCTCAGGGACAGGGGTTTACGAGCAGTACTTC. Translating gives CASSSGTGVYEQYF.

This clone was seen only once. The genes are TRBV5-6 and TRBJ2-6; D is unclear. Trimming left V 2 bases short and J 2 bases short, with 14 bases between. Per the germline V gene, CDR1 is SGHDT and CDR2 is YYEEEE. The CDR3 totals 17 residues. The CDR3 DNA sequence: TGTGCCAGCAGCTTCCAGGAAACTGCCGCTGGGGCCAACGTCCTGACTTTC. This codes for CASSFQETAAGANVLTF.

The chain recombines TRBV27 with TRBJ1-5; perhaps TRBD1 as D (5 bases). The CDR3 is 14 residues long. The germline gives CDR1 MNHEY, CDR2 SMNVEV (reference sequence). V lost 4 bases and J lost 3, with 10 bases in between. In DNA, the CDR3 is TGTGCCAGCAGTTCCTCAGGGTACAATCAGCCCCAGCATTTT. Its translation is CASSSSGYNQPQHF.

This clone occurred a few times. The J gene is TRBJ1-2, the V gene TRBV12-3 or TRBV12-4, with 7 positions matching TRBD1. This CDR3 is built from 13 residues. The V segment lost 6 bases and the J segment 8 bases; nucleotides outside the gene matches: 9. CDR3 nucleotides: TGTGCCAGCAGGAAACCCGGACAGGAAGGCTACACCTTC. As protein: CASRKPGQEGYTF.